The clone carrying this T cell receptor beta chain was seen once. Its antigen is as yet unknown. This sample stems from a study of shared clonotypes between healthy human individuals. Study results and limitations: Memory subsets had estimated richness that was generally smaller than that of naive subsets. Clonotype sharing across several donors was observed for approximately 5% of naive CD4 clonotypes. Clonotype sharing among the donors was expected to vary with sequencing depth.

Sequenced by immunoSEQ multiplex PCR; TCRdb stores in-frame clones only, minus some. The table records roughly 680,000 clones, approximately 72% of them present only once. Germline CDR1 SQVTM, CDR2 ANQGSEA. The CDR3 consists of 12 residues. V shed 4 bases and J shed 5 bases, with 11 bases lying between them. The V call is TRBV29-1, the J call TRBJ2-5; unclear D gene. Sequencing input: memory CD4+ T cells sorted from blood. Stated subset: CD45RA-negative fraction. This sequence was found in a woman in her 30s in good health. CDR3 protein: CSVGLNGETQYF. CDR3 nucleotide sequence: TGCAGCGTTGGACTTAATGGGGAGACCCAGTACTTC.